Following are 19 T cell receptor beta chains from one sample sequenced in a study of cytomegalovirus exposure and HLA in healthy donors (TCRdb year 2017). The library relied on the immunoSEQ multiplex PCR assay. Sourced from immuneACCESS, this table was stored by TCRdb with only in-frame sequences that have V and J called. A share of the clones is absent; for the studies checked, an unresolved V gene accounts for under half, and the remainder has no known explanation. Here the sample has about 180,000 clones; about 87% occur a single time. Roughly 1.4% of the sample goes to the ten largest clones. The material sequenced was PBMCs. Receptors were obtained from a woman aged 30 to 39 in good health and CMV-seronegative.

V usage is TRBV5-4 and J usage is TRBJ2-1; TRBD2 matches 11 bases. The CDR3 extends over 19 amino acids. V trimming: 6 bases; J trimming: 6 bases; junction bases outside the gene matches: 20. Germline V lookup: CDR1 SGHNT, CDR2 YYREEE (reference sequence). CDR3 region: CASTTPGLADLMGGNEQFF. CDR3 bases: TGTGCCAGCACCACACCGGGACTAGCGGACCTGATGGGGGGCAATGAGCAGTTCTTC.

V is TRBV18 and J is TRBJ2-1; 9 bases are shared with TRBD1. The V segment lost 0 bases and the J segment 4 bases; nucleotides outside the gene matches: 1. The germline CDR1 and CDR2 sequences are KGHSH and LQKENI. The CDR3 runs to 15 residues. CDR3 amino acids: CASSPPGTGYNEQFF. The CDR3 nucleotides are TGTGCCAGCTCACCACCCGGGACAGGGTACAATGAGCAGTTCTTC.

This clone was counted once. J is TRBJ2-3 and V is TRBV2; 9 bases map to TRBD2. Germline assignment: CDR1 SNHLY and CDR2 FYNNEI. Germline trimming cut 6 bases from V and 14 bases from J; bases unmatched to any gene: 15. The CDR3 has 14 amino acids. As DNA, the CDR3 is TGTGCCAGCAGGATCTCTAGCGGGGCCACGCGGCGGTATTTT. Its translation is CASRISSGATRRYF.

This clone was recorded only once. This chain uses TRBV13 with TRBJ1-2; perhaps TRBD1 as D (6 bases). Germline CDR1 PRHDT, CDR2 FYEKMQ (reference sequence). The CDR3 loop spans 15 amino acids. Between the trimmed V and J ends, which lost 0 bases and 2 bases, there was a span of 10 bases. The CDR3 sequence: CASSLGDRPNYGYTF. The CDR3 bases are TGTGCCAGCAGCTTAGGGGACAGACCGAACTATGGCTACACCTTC.

The chain joins TRBV5-1 to TRBJ2-1; a possible D gene is TRBD2 (6 bases). Trimming removed 5 bases at V and 7 bases at J, with 13 bases between. From germline, CDR1 is SGHRS and CDR2 YFSETQ. The CDR3 length is 13 residues. CDR3 coding DNA: TGCGCCAGCAGGCCCACTAGCAGTAATGAGCAGTTCTTC. The encoded protein is CASRPTSSNEQFF.

The gene calls are TRBV29-1 and TRBJ1-2; TRBD1 matches 10 bases. V trimming: 4 bases; J trimming: 8 bases; junction bases outside the gene matches: 13. Germline CDR1 SQVTM, CDR2 ANQGSEA. The CDR3 is 15 amino acids. For the CDR3, the DNA is TGCAGCGTTGTAGGGCTGGAGGACAGGGGGTTCGGCTACACCTTC. Its translation is CSVVGLEDRGFGYTF.

This clone has just one count. The genes are TRBV2 and TRBJ2-4; D might be TRBD1 (6 bases). The germline V gene encodes CDR1 SNHLY and CDR2 FYNNEI. The CDR3 totals 15 residues. V was trimmed by 7 bases and J by 10 bases, leaving 23 bases between them. In nucleotides, the CDR3 is TGTGCCAGCATTTTTTCGGAACAGGGCCCATGGATTCAGTACTTC. Protein product: CASIFSEQGPWIQYF.

CDR3 sequence (DNA): TGTGCCAGCACCTCGCGACAGTCTCCGAACACCGGGGAGCTGTTTTTT. Translation: CASTSRQSPNTGELFF. J is TRBJ2-2 and V is TRBV7-9; a possible D gene is TRBD1 (5 bases). V gave up 7 bases and J gave up 0 bases, with 15 bases separating them. This CDR3 spans 16 amino acids. Germline values: CDR1 SEHNR, CDR2 FQNEAQ (reference sequence).

The CDR3 nucleotides are TGCGCCAGCAGCCTGGACAGGGTCAATCAGCCCCAGCATTTT. Translating it yields CASSLDRVNQPQHF. The rearrangement uses TRBV4-1 and TRBJ1-5, with TRBD1 matching 8 bases. The CDR3 is 14 amino acids. Per germline, CDR1 MGHRA and CDR2 YSYEKL. V dropped 4 bases and J dropped 3; count of bases not matched to a gene: 2.

There are a few counts of this clone. The chain is built from TRBV12-1 and TRBJ1-2; the D call in the table, TRBD1, was not verified against the DNA. TRBV12-1 is reported as a pseudogene. The CDR3 is made up of 13 amino acids. Written as DNA, the CDR3 is TGTGCCAGCAGCCTCCCACAAGACTATGGCTACACCTTC. Residues: CASSLPQDYGYTF.

This clone was observed a handful of times. The rearrangement links TRBV11-2 to TRBJ1-1, with D possibly being TRBD1 (5 bases). Germline lookup yields CDR1 SGHAT and CDR2 FQNNGV. With 5 bases removed from V and 1 base from J, the gap between germline ends came to 14 bases. This CDR3 has 15 amino acids. The CDR3 region has the DNA TGTGCCAGCAGCCTCCGGCGGGGCCCGAACACTGAAGCTTTCTTT. Translated, it gives CASSLRRGPNTEAFF.

V gene TRBV2 combines with J gene TRBJ2-1, with 11 bases matching TRBD2. CDR3 length: 15 amino acids. Germline values: CDR1 SNHLY, CDR2 FYNNEI. V was clipped by 5 bases and J by 3 bases; unmatched bases: 3. CDR3 protein: CASSSGTSGYNEQFF. The CDR3 DNA sequence: TGTGCCAGCAGTTCCGGGACTAGCGGCTACAATGAGCAGTTCTTC.

The J gene is TRBJ1-1, the V gene TRBV5-8; 7 nucleotides line up with TRBD1. This CDR3 comprises 18 residues. The germline gives CDR1 SGHTS, CDR2 YDEGEE. With 0 bases clipped from V and 1 base from J, the junction kept 12 bases outside the gene matches. The CDR3 bases are TGTGCCAGCAGCTTGGATCTCGGTCCCAGGGGGTCGAACACTGAAGCTTTCTTT. Its translation: CASSLDLGPRGSNTEAFF. Drawing the rest from reference TRBV5-8 and TRBJ1-1, the complete variable domain is EAGVTQSPTHLIKTRGQQATLRCSPISGHTSVYWYQQALGLGLQFLLWYDEGEERNRGNFPPRFSGRQFPNYSSELNVNALELEDSALYLCASSLDLGPRGSNTEAFFGQGTRLTVV.

The chain combines TRBV13 with TRBJ2-2; D gene unclear. In germline, CDR1 is PRHDT, CDR2 FYEKMQ (reference sequence). Trimming pared 2 bases from V and 3 bases from J, leaving 7 bases between. This CDR3 is 14 amino acids long. In DNA form, the CDR3 reads TGTGCCAGCAGCTTATCCCGGTACACCGGGGAGCTGTTTTTT. This codes for CASSLSRYTGELFF.

For the CDR3, the DNA is TGTGCCAGCCTGGGACTCCCGGAGATCGAGCAGTACTTC. This sequence encodes CASLGLPEIEQYF. This chain uses TRBV2 with TRBJ2-7, with D possibly TRBD2 on 6 matching bases. The CDR3 loop spans 13 amino acids. The V gene's germline CDR1 is SNHLY and CDR2 FYNNEI. V was shortened by 8 bases and J by 6 bases, with 17 bases between the two germline ends.

This chain links TRBV19 with TRBJ1-2; the D gene is possibly TRBD1 (5 bases). From germline, CDR1 is LNHDA and CDR2 SQIVND (reference sequence). V lost 10 bases, J lost 5 bases, and 17 bases lay in between. The CDR3 runs 13 residues. The CDR3 sequence is CATLRPGRYGYTF. CDR3 DNA: TGTGCCACCCTACGCCCAGGGCGTTATGGCTACACCTTC.

The gene calls are TRBV27 and TRBJ1-4, with TRBD1 identical over 9 bases. Trimming at V came to 4 bases and at J to 2 bases, leaving 11 bases not matched to a gene. The CDR3 sequence is 18 residues long. The germline CDR1 and CDR2 sequences are MNHEY and SMNVEV (reference sequence). In DNA form, the CDR3 reads TGTGCCAGCAGTTCCCTTTTGGGACAGGGTATGACTAATGAAAAACTGTTTTTT. Its translation is CASSSLLGQGMTNEKLFF.

This clone was picked up one time. This chain connects TRBV9 to TRBJ2-7; 7 nucleotides match TRBD1. This CDR3 region has 15 residues. With V trimmed by 0 bases and J by 4 bases, 7 bases remained unmatched. CDR1 and CDR2 from the germline V gene are SGDLS and YYNGEE. The DNA of the CDR3 is TGTGCCAGCAGCGTAGATGGGACAGAGCAATACGAGCAGTACTTC. Its protein is CASSVDGTEQYEQYF. Combining the CDR3 with reference TRBV9 and TRBJ2-7 gives the whole variable domain DSGVTQTPKHLITATGQRVTLRCSPRSGDLSVYWYQQSLDQGLQFLIQYYNGEERAKGNILERFSAQQFPDLHSELNLSSLELGDSALYFCASSVDGTEQYEQYFGPGTRLTVT.

The V call is TRBV9, the J call TRBJ1-2; TRBD1 aligns across 7 bases. CDR1 and CDR2 (germline): SGDLS, YYNGEE. With 0 bases clipped from V and 5 bases from J, the junction kept 16 bases outside the gene matches. This CDR3 comprises 18 residues. The CDR3 nucleotides read TGTGCCAGCAGCGTAGTAGCTGATGGTTCAGGGACAGCTTATGGCTACACCTTC. Its translation is CASSVVADGSGTAYGYTF.